This T cell receptor beta chain was found in a study of T cells in Graves' hyperthyroidism and ophthalmopathy. Turning to the study itself: The initial diagnosis was the point when peripheral blood was collected, ahead of any treatment. Study findings and constraints: Also found in blood were most expanded thyroid clonotypes above 0.001.

This clonotype was recorded at least ten times. As yet, its antigen is unknown. In making diagnoses, clinical symptoms, serum thyroxine and TRAb, thyroid ultrasound and orbital computed tomography were all used. RNA transcripts gave rise to amplified TCR beta CDR3 regions. HTBI primers were used for first-round RT-PCR of the TCR CDR3. Each CDR3 protein gets one entry after TCRdb re-called the multiplex PCR reads with MiXCR. The sample has 90,000 to 120,000 distinct CDR3 sequences; roughly 15% are singletons. V shed 7 bases and J shed 0 bases, with 13 bases lying between them. The CDR3 is made up of 14 amino acids. Germline V lookup: CDR1 DFQATT, CDR2 SNEGSKA (reference sequence).

The sample was blood. The TCR comes from a woman aged 50 to 65 with Graves' hyperthyroidism. V gene TRBV20-1 combines with J gene TRBJ2-1; no definite D call. CDR3 protein: CSVRTDTSYNEQFF. In DNA, the CDR3 is TGCAGTGTACGCACAGATACCTCCTACAATGAGCAGTTCTTC.